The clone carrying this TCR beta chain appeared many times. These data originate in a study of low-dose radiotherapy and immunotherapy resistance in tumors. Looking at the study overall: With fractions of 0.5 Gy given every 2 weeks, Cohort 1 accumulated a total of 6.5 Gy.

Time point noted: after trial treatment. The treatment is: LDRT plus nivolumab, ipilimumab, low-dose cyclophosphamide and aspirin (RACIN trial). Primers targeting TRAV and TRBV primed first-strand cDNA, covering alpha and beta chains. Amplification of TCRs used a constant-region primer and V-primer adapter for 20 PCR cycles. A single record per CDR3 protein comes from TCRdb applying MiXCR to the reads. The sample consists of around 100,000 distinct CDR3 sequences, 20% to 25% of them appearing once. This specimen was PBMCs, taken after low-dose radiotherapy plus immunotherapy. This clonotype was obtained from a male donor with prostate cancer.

Here the CDR3 reads CASKRTPNTGELFF. The CDR3 DNA sequence: TGTGCCAGTAAACGGACACCGAACACCGGGGAGCTGTTTTTT. V gene TRBV2 combines with J gene TRBJ2-2; perhaps TRBD1 as D (5 bases). V lost 9 bases, J lost 0 bases, and 11 bases lay in between. This CDR3 contains 14 residues. Germline V gene lookup returns CDR1 SNHLY and CDR2 FYNNEI.